The 9 T cell receptor beta chains in this list originate from one sample, sequenced in a study of OX40 agonist ivuxolimab in advanced cancers. Libraries were made using the immunoSEQ multiplex PCR assay. TCRdb carries this immuneACCESS record with in-frame sequences only. Its versions omit some clonotypes, under half of them owing to an unresolved V gene in the studies checked, with the rest unexplained. The sample table contains 90,000 to 100,000 clones; only one count was recorded for approximately 86% of them. The ten largest make up around 0.82% of the sample. The material sequenced was CD4+ or CD8+ T cells sorted from blood, taken in a trial of the OX40 agonist ivuxolimab. All receptors derive from an adult with an advanced solid tumor such as melanoma, head and neck, liver or kidney cancer.

J is TRBJ1-4 and V is TRBV10-3; D is undetermined. Deletions cut 6 bases from V and 5 bases from J, with 13 bases between. This CDR3 comprises 14 residues. In germline, CDR1 is ENHRY, CDR2 SYGVKD. The CDR3 DNA reads TGTGCCATCAGCGCGTCGGGTGGAAATGAAAAACTGTTTTTT. The encoded protein is CAISASGGNEKLFF.

This clone appeared once. The V and J genes are TRBV7-9 and TRBJ1-2; tentative D call: TRBD1 (6 bases). The germline V and J ends were trimmed by 4 bases and 5 bases, with 8 bases remaining between them. The CDR3 spans 12 residues. Germline V gene lookup returns CDR1 SEHNR and CDR2 FQNEAQ (reference sequence). CDR3 DNA: TGTGCCAGCAGCTCCCAGGGGTATGGCTACACCTTC. This encodes CASSSQGYGYTF. The whole variable domain, remainder taken from reference TRBV7-9 and TRBJ1-2, is DTGVSQNPRHKITKRGQNVTFRCDPISEHNRLYWYRQTLGQGPEFLTYFQNEAQLEKSRLLSDRFSAERPKGSFSTLEIQRTEQGDSAMYLCASSSQGYGYTFGSGTRLTVV.

This chain connects TRBV7-6 to TRBJ2-2, with a weak D call TRBD2 (5 bases). V lost 5 bases and J lost 6, with 7 bases in between. Germline V gives CDR1 SGHVS, CDR2 FNYEAQ. This CDR3 has 12 amino acids. The CDR3 DNA is TGTGCCAGCAGCCCCGGGGCCGGGGAGCTGTTTTTT. It is translated as CASSPGAGELFF. Drawing the rest from reference TRBV7-6 and TRBJ2-2, the complete variable domain is GAGVSQSPRYKVTKRGQDVALRCDPISGHVSLYWYRQALGQGPEFLTYFNYEAQQDKSGLPNDRFSAERPEGSISTLTIQRTEQRDSAMYRCASSPGAGELFFGEGSRLTVL.

The CDR3 sequence is CASSLRGAGELFF. CDR3 coding DNA: TGTGCCAGCAGTTTACGGGGGGCCGGGGAGCTGTTTTTT. V gene TRBV6-6 combines with J gene TRBJ2-2; 7 nucleotides line up with TRBD2. This CDR3 spans 13 amino acids. Per the germline V gene, CDR1 is MNHNY and CDR2 is SVGAGI (reference sequence). V was clipped by 4 bases and J by 6 bases; unmatched bases: 2.

This chain uses TRBV7-9 with TRBJ2-1; 9 nucleotides agree with TRBD1. Germline V gives CDR1 SEHNR, CDR2 FQNEAQ (reference sequence). This CDR3 is 12 amino acids long. V lost 6 bases, J lost 7 bases, and 1 base stayed unmatched. CDR3 DNA: TGTGCCAGCAGGGGGACAGGGAATGAGCAGTTCTTC. Its protein product is CASRGTGNEQFF.

This clone came up once. The chain combines TRBV29-1 with TRBJ1-2, with D tentatively TRBD1 (6 bases). This CDR3 is 14 amino acids long. Germline-derived CDR1 and CDR2 are SQVTM and ANQGSEA. The V and J ends lost 6 bases and 3 bases respectively, with 17 bases between them. CDR3 in amino acids: CSVARDTGDYGYTF. In DNA, the CDR3 is TGCAGCGTAGCCCGGGACACCGGGGACTATGGCTACACCTTC.

The J gene is TRBJ2-7, the V gene TRBV10-3, with 9 nucleotides matching TRBD1. After removal of 6 bases from V and 5 bases from J, the junction contained 5 bases not matched to a gene. Germline V gene sequence: CDR1 ENHRY, CDR2 SYGVKD. The CDR3 has 13 amino acids. This CDR3 reads CAIRGTGSNEQYV. The CDR3 coding sequence is TGTGCCATCAGGGGGACAGGGAGCAACGAGCAGTACGTC.

The rearrangement uses TRBV30 and TRBJ2-1; tentatively, D is TRBD2 (6 bases). The CDR3 is 15 amino acids. The germline CDR1 and CDR2 sequences are GTSNPN and SVGIG (reference sequence). V lost 1 base and J 4 bases, leaving 14 bases between the germline ends. The CDR3 loop is CAWSGRRDLYNEQFF. Here the CDR3 DNA reads TGTGCCTGGAGTGGGAGGCGGGATCTATACAATGAGCAGTTCTTC.

V gene TRBV7-2 combines with J gene TRBJ2-7; TRBD1 matches 8 bases. Germline values: CDR1 SGHTA, CDR2 FQGNSA. The CDR3 has 17 residues. The V segment lost 3 bases and the J segment 3 bases; nucleotides outside the gene matches: 13. The CDR3 loop reads CASSLSTGAGPFYEQYV. The CDR3 DNA sequence: TGTGCCAGCAGCTTGTCGACAGGGGCAGGTCCTTTCTACGAGCAGTACGTC.